This T cell receptor (beta chain) was observed in a study of OX40 agonist ivuxolimab in advanced cancers. Profiled with immunoSEQ multiplex PCR; TCRdb holds only in-frame clones, not every one. The profile shows about 33,000 clones, 80% to 90% of them singletons. The V gene lost 1 base and the J gene lost 7 bases, with 19 bases spanning the gap. The CDR3 covers 16 residues. CDR1 and CDR2 (germline): SNHLY, FYNNEI. Study-wide findings and caveats: By week 6 at 0.1 to 3.0 mg/kg, blood CD4+ and CD8+ T cells had expanded clonally. Among expanded peripheral T cells, antigen specificity went undetermined.

About this clone itself: The antigen is unknown.

The chain employs TRBV2 and TRBJ1-2, with a tentative D call TRBD1 (6 bases). The starting material was CD4+ or CD8+ T cells sorted from blood, obtained in a trial of the OX40 agonist ivuxolimab. This sequence was found in an adult with an advanced solid tumor such as melanoma, head and neck, liver or kidney cancer. The CDR3 protein is CASSEGGRIQGSGYTF. The DNA of the CDR3 is TGTGCCAGCAGTGAAGGAGGTAGGATACAGGGCAGTGGCTACACCTTC.